This T cell receptor (beta chain) was recorded in a study of T cell repertoires in cytomegalovirus infection. Study information: An indication of both CMV infection and matching HLA type came from public TCR beta signatures.

To note about this clonotype: The junction shows a germline mismatch at one end, possibly a read error.

Via MiXCR, TCRdb re-called the reads, giving one row per CDR3 protein. Among approximately 170,000 distinct CDR3 sequences listed, approximately 17% were seen once. Germline CDR1 DFQATT, CDR2 SNEGSKA (reference sequence). The CDR3 sequence is 15 residues long. Sample: CD8+ T cells from PBMCs. The clonotype was recovered from a human donor in good health (CMV status not recorded). Some clones in this sample may be carry-over from other donors' samples. V and J are TRBV20-1 and TRBJ1-2; D remains unclear. The CDR3 reads CSARDTAGLIYSYTF. The CDR3 coding sequence is TGCAGTGCTAGAGATACGGCAGGCCTCATCTATAGCTACACCTTC.